A single sample gave rise to the 28 T cell receptor beta chains below, sequenced in a study of response to subunit inactivated influenza vaccine (dated by TCRdb to 2016 to 2019). The method behind the library was RT-PCR. These reads were obtained on an Illumina HiSeq 2500. TCRdb trimmed public reads at Q25 via fastp, called clones via MiXCR and kept in-frame beta chains. Entries that share a CDR3 protein sequence are merged under the most common genes and DNA. This sample comprises around 710,000 distinct CDR3 sequences, over 11% of them detected only once. The ten largest clones add up to around 6.5% of the sample. The sample was PBMCs from blood, taken 14 to 15 days before vaccination. Receptors were obtained from a man in his fifties or sixties who received an inactivated influenza vaccine. Donor details come from another sample of the same person, matched by shared clones.

This clonotype was detected a few times. The chain uses TRBV5-1 and TRBJ2-5; D may be TRBD2 (7 bases). The CDR3 is 16 residues long. Trimming left V 6 bases short and J 1 base short, with 19 bases between. Germline CDR1 and CDR2: SGHRS and YFSETQ. In nucleotides, the CDR3 is TGCGCCAGCAAGCAGGGGATCGGACTAGTCCAAGAGACCCAGTACTTC. This encodes CASKQGIGLVQETQYF.

This clonotype came up many times. The CDR3 sequence: CASSGASWGLVSEQFF. DNA for the CDR3: TGTGCCAGCAGCGGAGCTAGCTGGGGGTTGGTTAGCGAGCAGTTCTTC. The chain is built from TRBV9 and TRBJ2-1, with D possibly called TRBD1 or TRBD2 (5 bases each). Germline V gene data show CDR1 as SGDLS and CDR2 as YYNGEE. The CDR3 is 16 residues long. The V end lost 3 bases, the J end lost 10 bases, and 23 bases lay between the germline ends.

V and J are TRBV4-3 and TRBJ2-7, with 8 bases aligning to TRBD1. V dropped 1 base and J dropped 1; count of bases not matched to a gene: 9. Germline V lookup: CDR1 LGHNA, CDR2 YSLEER. The CDR3 runs 17 residues. CDR3 sequence (DNA): TGCGCCAGCAGCCAAGGGGTCGGGACAGGACTTTCCTACGAGCAGTACTTC. Its protein product is CASSQGVGTGLSYEQYF.

This clonotype came up many times. The chain joins TRBV28 to TRBJ1-2; TRBD1 matches 9 bases. V trimming: 4 bases; J trimming: 4 bases; junction bases outside the gene matches: 1. CDR3 length: 13 amino acids. CDR1 is MDHEN, CDR2 SYDVKM, per germline. The CDR3 loop reads CASSSGQGYGYTF. The CDR3 DNA sequence: TGTGCCAGCAGTTCGGGACAGGGCTATGGCTACACCTTC.

The chain links TRBV9 to TRBJ2-1; TRBD2 is a possible D gene (6 bases). The CDR3 totals 12 residues. The germline gives CDR1 SGDLS, CDR2 YYNGEE. With 4 bases removed from V and 8 bases from J, the gap between germline ends came to 10 bases. DNA for the CDR3: TGTGCCAGCAGCCTGACGGGGGATGAGCAGTTCTTC. This translates into CASSLTGDEQFF.

The gene calls are TRBV20-1 and TRBJ1-4; D possibly corresponds to TRBD1 (5 bases). The CDR3 is 14 residues long. The V gene's germline CDR1 is DFQATT and CDR2 SNEGSKA (reference sequence). Trimming shortened V by 0 bases and J by 6 bases, and 11 bases separated the two germline ends. The CDR3 DNA is TGCAGTGCTAGAGAGGGGGTGAGAGATGAAAAACTGTTTTTT. This encodes CSAREGVRDEKLFF.

The rearrangement joins TRBV20-1 to TRBJ2-5; D not resolved. The CDR3 is made up of 13 amino acids. Germline V gene sequence: CDR1 DFQATT, CDR2 SNEGSKA (reference sequence). Trimming cost V 3 bases and J 2 bases, with 10 bases left between them. The CDR3 DNA reads as TGCAGTGCTAGTCGCCAGGAGCAAGAGACCCAGTACTTC. This encodes CSASRQEQETQYF.

This clonotype showed up many times. The chain joins TRBV5-1 to TRBJ2-6, with 7 positions matching TRBD1. Losses at the gene ends were 7 bases for V and 0 bases for J; bases not matched to a gene: 4. There are 15 residues in the CDR3. Per germline, CDR1 SGHRS and CDR2 YFSETQ. CDR3 DNA: TGCGCCAGCCACAGGGGAAGCTCTGGGGCCAACGTCCTGACTTTC. Protein: CASHRGSSGANVLTF.

The rearrangement links TRBV29-1 to TRBJ2-1; the match to TRBD2 covers 10 bases. V dropped 4 bases and J dropped 10; count of bases not matched to a gene: 7. Germline V gene lookup returns CDR1 SQVTM and CDR2 ANQGSEA. The CDR3 length is 13 residues. CDR3: CSVGSGGAGEQFF. CDR3 nucleotide sequence: TGCAGCGTTGGGAGCGGGGGGGCGGGGGAGCAGTTCTTC.

This clonotype was recorded many times. The chain employs TRBV5-5 and TRBJ2-2; 12 nucleotides align to TRBD1. This CDR3 contains 16 residues. The germline CDR1 and CDR2 sequences are SGHKS and YYEKEE (reference sequence). J gave up 5 bases and V 3 bases, and 5 bases lay outside the gene matches. CDR3 amino acids: CASSSPGQGATGELFF. The CDR3 coding sequence is TGTGCCAGCAGCTCCCCGGGACAGGGGGCAACCGGGGAGCTGTTTTTT.

This clonotype was counted only a few times. V and J are TRBV20-1 and TRBJ1-5; D uncertain. Germline CDR1 reads DFQATT; CDR2 reads SNEGSKA (reference sequence). The CDR3 sequence is 15 residues long. V was cut by 0 bases and J by 2 bases, with 11 bases left in between. The CDR3 protein is CSARDRGIGNQPQHF. CDR3 bases: TGCAGTGCTAGAGATCGAGGAATTGGCAATCAGCCCCAGCATTTT.

This clonotype showed up just a few times. V usage is TRBV7-8 and J usage is TRBJ1-6; no clear D gene. Germline assignment: CDR1 SGHVS and CDR2 FQNEAQ. V was trimmed by 5 bases and J by 6 bases, leaving 14 bases between them. This CDR3 spans 15 amino acids. The CDR3 nucleotides read TGTGCCAGCAGCACGACGGAGTACAGTAATTCACCCCTCCACTTT. Its protein is CASSTTEYSNSPLHF. The variable domain in full, with the rest retrieved from reference TRBV7-8 and TRBJ1-6, is GAGVSQSPRYKVAKRGQDVALRCDPISGHVSLFWYQQALGQGPEFLTYFQNEAQLDKSGLPSDRFFAERPEGSVSTLKIQRTQQEDSAVYLCASSTTEYSNSPLHFGNGTRLTVT.

This clonotype was detected ten times or more. The DNA of the CDR3 is TGTGCCAGCAGTTTTTGGTTTCGGGACGTTGCGACCCAGTACTTC. Amino acid sequence: CASSFWFRDVATQYF. The chain carries TRBV12-3 or TRBV12-4 and TRBJ2-5; D possibly matches TRBD1 or TRBD2 (5 bases each). The CDR3 runs to 15 residues. Between the trimmed V and J ends, which lost 3 bases and 7 bases, there was a span of 18 bases.

The sample holds many counts of this clonotype. The chain uses TRBV4-3 and TRBJ2-5; a possible D gene is TRBD2 (5 bases). Between the trimmed V and J ends, which lost 0 bases and 2 bases, there was a span of 7 bases. Per the germline V gene, CDR1 is LGHNA and CDR2 is YSLEER. The CDR3 covers 14 residues. The CDR3: CASSQELVQETQYF. Written as DNA, the CDR3 is TGCGCCAGCAGCCAAGAACTAGTACAAGAGACCCAGTACTTC.

This clonotype was found many times. The gene calls are TRBV6-2 or TRBV6-3 and TRBJ2-5; D is tentatively TRBD1 or TRBD2 (7 bases each). The germline V gene has CDR1 MNHEY and CDR2 SVGEGT. The V end lost 7 bases, the J end lost 4 bases, and 16 bases lay between the germline ends. CDR3 size: 14 residues. CDR3 sequence reads: CASTQGGTVETQYF. CDR3 bases: TGTGCCAGCACCCAGGGGGGGACAGTAGAGACCCAGTACTTC.

The table lists this clonotype with many counts. The chain carries TRBV7-2 and TRBJ2-7; TRBD1 might be the D (6 bases). V lost 2 bases and J 3 bases, leaving 8 bases between the germline ends. The CDR3 sequence is 13 residues long. CDR1 and CDR2 from the germline V gene are SGHTA and FQGNSA. The CDR3 reads CASSLRQDYEQYF. DNA of the CDR3: TGTGCCAGCAGCTTAAGACAGGACTACGAGCAGTACTTC. The full variable domain, in which reference TRBV7-2 and TRBJ2-7 provide the parts outside the CDR3, is GAGVSQSPSNKVTEKGKDVELRCDPISGHTALYWYRQSLGQGLEFLIYFQGNSAPDKSGLPSDRFSAERTGGSVSTLTIQRTQQEDSAVYLCASSLRQDYEQYFGPGTRLTVT.

The genes are TRBV2 and TRBJ1-1, with D hard to call. The CDR3 has 14 residues. The germline CDR1 and CDR2 sequences are SNHLY and FYNNEI. Deletions cut 2 bases from V and 6 bases from J, with 13 bases between. Here the CDR3 reads CASSEIRGFAEAFF. The CDR3 DNA is TGTGCCAGCAGTGAAATACGCGGTTTTGCTGAAGCTTTCTTT.

This clonotype was seen only a few times. The V call is TRBV2, the J call TRBJ2-2; TRBD1 or TRBD2 may be the D gene (5 bases each). CDR1 and CDR2 (germline): SNHLY, FYNNEI. Trimming removed 5 bases at V and 1 base at J, with 8 bases between. CDR3 length: 14 residues. CDR3 DNA sequence: TGTGCCAGCAGTTGGGACCGGAACACCGGGGAGCTGTTTTTT. Residues: CASSWDRNTGELFF.

The chain combines TRBV5-1 with TRBJ2-7; TRBD2 matches at 16 bases. The CDR3 runs to 18 residues. V shed 0 bases and J 4 bases; nucleotides not matched to a gene: 7. Germline CDR1 SGHRS, CDR2 YFSETQ. CDR3 DNA: TGCGCCAGCAGCTTGGCCGGGACTAGCGGGAGGGCCTGGTACGAGCAGTACTTC. Protein: CASSLAGTSGRAWYEQYF. Supplemented by reference TRBV5-1 and TRBJ2-7, the full variable domain reads KAGVTQTPRYLIKTRGQQVTLSCSPISGHRSVSWYQQTPGQGLQFLFEYFSETQRNKGNFPGRFSGRQFSNSRSEMNVSTLELGDSALYLCASSLAGTSGRAWYEQYFGPGTRLTVT.

The V call is TRBV11-2, the J call TRBJ2-7, with D tentatively TRBD2 (5 bases). CDR1 is SGHAT and CDR2 is FQNNGV in the germline V gene. CDR3 length: 15 residues. Trimming took 3 bases from V and 3 from J, leaving 15 bases between them. This CDR3 is CASSLGETPRYEQYF. For the CDR3, the DNA is TGTGCCAGCAGCTTGGGAGAGACCCCCCGCTACGAGCAGTACTTC.

This clonotype showed up just a few times. The chain is built from TRBV6-2 or TRBV6-3 and TRBJ2-7, with D perhaps TRBD2 (5 bases). This CDR3 has 15 residues. Trimming removed 6 bases at V and 0 bases at J, with 15 bases between. Per the germline V gene, CDR1 is MNHEY and CDR2 is SVGEGT. CDR3 loop: CASSRLEGVSYEQYF. The CDR3 region has the DNA TGTGCCAGCAGCCGCCTCGAGGGAGTCTCCTACGAGCAGTACTTC.

V usage is TRBV20-1 and J usage is TRBJ2-5; unclear D gene. Per the germline V gene, CDR1 is DFQATT and CDR2 is SNEGSKA (reference sequence). The CDR3 runs 13 residues. V was clipped by 0 bases and J by 5 bases, with 10 bases between them. In DNA form, the CDR3 reads TGCAGTGCTAGAGATACGGAGAGGGAGACCCAGTACTTC. Residues: CSARDTERETQYF.

This clonotype was observed a handful of times. V is TRBV28 and J is TRBJ2-7, with 7 bases lining up with TRBD1. CDR3 length: 13 residues. CDR1 is MDHEN and CDR2 is SYDVKM in the germline V gene. Trimming cost V 6 bases and J 6 bases; bases outside gene matches: 8. CDR3 amino acids: CASSGQATGEQYF. As DNA, the CDR3 is TGTGCCAGCAGCGGACAGGCTACGGGCGAGCAGTACTTC.

This clonotype was seen ten or more times. The chain recombines TRBV7-6 with TRBJ2-7, with D uncertain. Between the trimmed V and J ends, which lost 5 bases and 3 bases, there was a span of 11 bases. Per germline, CDR1 SGHVS and CDR2 FNYEAQ. The CDR3 runs to 13 residues. The DNA for the CDR3 is TGTGCCAGCAGCCCTAGTGGGTACTACGAGCAGTACTTC. The encoded protein is CASSPSGYYEQYF.

This clonotype appeared a few times. The rearrangement links TRBV9 to TRBJ2-7; D may match TRBD1 or TRBD2 (5 bases each). Germline CDR1 reads SGDLS; CDR2 reads YYNGEE. The length of the CDR3 is 16 residues. Trimming removed 2 bases from V and 0 bases from J, with 15 bases in between. The DNA of the CDR3 is TGTGCCAGCAGCGTTGAGGGGTCAGCACCCTCCTACGAGCAGTACTTC. It translates to CASSVEGSAPSYEQYF.

In its sample, this clonotype was seen a few times. The chain combines TRBV4-2 with TRBJ2-1; D is ambiguous. CDR1 and CDR2 (germline): LGHNA, YNFKEQ. Trimming stripped 0 bases from V and 2 bases from J, with 14 bases between. The CDR3 has 17 residues. The CDR3 sequence is CASSQDNRPNAYNEQFF. The DNA of the CDR3 is TGTGCCAGCAGCCAAGATAACCGACCAAACGCCTACAATGAGCAGTTCTTC.

This clonotype was observed a few times. The rearrangement joins TRBV10-2 to TRBJ2-5; D may be TRBD2 (5 bases). Trimming cost V 7 bases and J 5 bases, with 23 bases left between them. This CDR3 region has 16 residues. Germline values: CDR1 WSHSY, CDR2 SAAADI. This CDR3 is CASILHGETPPETQYF. The DNA of the CDR3 is TGCGCCAGCATCCTCCACGGGGAGACCCCCCCGGAGACCCAGTACTTC.

The chain links TRBV4-3 to TRBJ1-2; tentative D call: TRBD1 (6 bases). The V and J ends lost 0 bases and 9 bases respectively, with 20 bases between them. This CDR3 region has 16 residues. The V gene's germline CDR1 is LGHNA and CDR2 YSLEER. The CDR3 loop reads CASSQDPAPTGLSYTF. The CDR3 DNA reads as TGCGCCAGCAGCCAAGATCCCGCCCCGACAGGACTGAGCTACACCTTC.